The rows below give T cell receptor beta chains drawn from one sample of a study of blood T cell repertoires in COVID-19. The assay was immunoSEQ multiplex PCR, and TCRdb's table has in-frame clones only and misses some. Altogether about 170,000 clones are present, about 86% being singletons, with the ten largest covering approximately 6.5%. The sequenced sample was peripheral blood. All receptors come from a woman over 75 in a cohort sampled during active or convalescent COVID-19. Each CDR3 is given with its conserved first and last residue. For some rows the clone size is stated as once, few or many, or as a class when expanded; others skip it.

size: NA; V: TRBV7-8; CDR3: CASTPRASSYEQYF
size: NA; V: TRBV3-1/TRBV3-2; CDR3: CASSQARNNEQFF
size: NA; V: TRBV28; CDR3: CASSLAPGSGNTIYF
size: NA; V: TRBV10-1; CDR3: CASSEYFTGELFF
size: NA; V: TRBV5-6; CDR3: CASSRNRGGGNQPQHF
size: NA; V: TRBV3-1/TRBV3-2; CDR3: CASSLTENYGYTF
size: NA; V: TRBV2; CDR3: CASSDRVYYGYTF
size: NA; V: TRBV5-1; CDR3: CASSFESGFVQYF
size: few; V: TRBV11-2; CDR3: CASSPDRTYEAFF
size: NA; V: TRBV30; CDR3: CAWSHDSNYGYTF
size: NA; V: TRBV3-1/TRBV3-2; CDR3: CASSQAGTGYLNEQYF
size: NA; V: TRBV7-2; CDR3: CASSLYIGTSTDTQYF
size: NA; V: TRBV2; CDR3: CASSEALLGGARFAFF
size: NA; V: TRBV11-3; CDR3: CASSLGTALSSYNEQFF
size: NA; V: TRBV7-9; CDR3: CASSRQGQLGELFF
size: NA; V: TRBV3-1/TRBV3-2; CDR3: CASSLKGGADTQYF
size: NA; V: TRBV6-2/TRBV6-3; CDR3: CASSYLEQGARETQYF
size: NA; V: TRBV7-9; CDR3: CASSPSSGGRETQYF
size: NA; V: TRBV5-4; CDR3: CASSLGGDGGQETQYF
size: NA; V: TRBV7-6; CDR3: CASSGGLAGWTGELFF
size: NA; V: TRBV4-2; CDR3: CASSQGSTSGLVGELFF
size: NA; V: TRBV10-3; CDR3: CAISEYGQEGTEAFF
size: NA; V: TRBV7-8; CDR3: CASSPLNDREAFF
size: NA; V: TRBV28; CDR3: CASSLPGTGDHEQYF
size: NA; V: TRBV6-5; CDR3: CASSYSDRPPNSPLHF
size: NA; V: TRBV27; CDR3: CASSSPRSASRRYNEQFF
size: NA; V: TRBV11-2; CDR3: CASSLGRVETQYF
size: NA; V: TRBV6-5; CDR3: CASYSSNGRAYEQFF
size: NA; V: TRBV4-1; CDR3: CASSQDTGLAGVETQYF
size: NA; V: TRBV11-2; CDR3: CASSLGTEGSSGNTIYF
size: NA; V: TRBV11-3; CDR3: CASSLEGSGYTF
size: NA; V: TRBV19; CDR3: CASTSSETQYF
size: once; V: TRBV5-4; CDR3: CASSTEEGLVNTEAFF
size: NA; V: TRBV7-9; CDR3: CASSTRSGEKLFF
size: many; V: TRBV6-5; CDR3: CASSYVRGVTREQYF
size: NA; V: TRBV7-2; CDR3: CASSPRRGAGGNNEQFF
size: few; V: TRBV27; CDR3: CASSFGTGSYGYTF
size: few; V: TRBV4-1; CDR3: CASSQGRSGGNQPQHF
size: NA; V: TRBV30; CDR3: CAWSVPTSRTDTQYF
size: NA; V: TRBV6-1; CDR3: CASSEAANYGYTF